This TCR beta chain derives from a study of human T cells and chemical hapten exposure. This sample's time point: patch test 1, 2 weeks after DPC sensitization. As for treatment: therapeutic diphenylcyclopropenone sensitization with weekly scalp DPC. This CDR3 comprises 12 residues. V lost 7 bases, J lost 7 bases, and 11 bases lay in between. The V gene's germline CDR1 is MDHEN and CDR2 SYDVKM. This clonotype has just a few counts. Its specificity is not known. Study findings and constraints: Compared with pre-sensitization or healthy control sets, expanded TCRs clustered more.

The library labeled individual cDNA molecules by adding unique molecular identifiers to them. Original handling: Per sample, the median was approximately 100,000 TCRs, with values from around 24,000 to 710,000. TCRdb passed the RACE reads through MiXCR, listing each CDR3 protein once. The V and J calls come from TCRdb's annotation, not from the publication. The sample lists about 99,000 distinct CDR3 sequences, roughly an eighth seen once, with roughly 2% in the top ten. The receptor was isolated from a woman aged 40 to 50 with alopecia areata. Some clones in this sample may be carry-over from other donors' samples. The rearrangement joins TRBV28 to TRBJ1-5, with D possibly matching TRBD1 (6 bases). The source was whole blood, collected in connection with sensitization to the hapten diphenylcyclopropenone (DPC). DNA of the CDR3: TGTGCCAGCACCAGGGGAGACCAGCCCCAGCATTTT. This codes for CASTRGDQPQHF. The whole variable domain, filled in from reference TRBV28 and TRBJ1-5, reads DVKVTQSSRYLVKRTGEKVFLECVQDMDHENMFWYRQDPGLGLRLIYFSYDVKMKEKGDIPEGYSVSREKKERFSLILESASTNQTSMYLCASTRGDQPQHFGDGTRLSIL.